This T cell receptor (beta chain) was sequenced for a study of identifying expanded T cells in peripheral blood. During the collection period, no donor immune events like infections were recorded. Deletions cut 9 bases from V and 5 bases from J, with 14 bases between. The CDR3 length is 13 residues. The germline CDR1 and CDR2 sequences are MNHEY and SMNVEV (reference sequence). The assay was immunoSEQ multiplex PCR, and TCRdb's table has in-frame clones only and misses some. Counted here are 70,000 or so clones, 90% occurring once; the ten biggest clones make up 3% to 4%. This TCR was recovered from a person between 18 and 70 years old in good health. The V and J genes are TRBV27 and TRBJ2-1; TRBD1 is a possible D gene (5 bases). The specimen was blood. CDR3 bases: TGTGCCAGTTCCCATCAGGGTAACAATGAGCAGTTCTTC. Its translation is CASSHQGNNEQFF.